The 21 T cell receptor beta chains listed next were all sequenced from one sample in a study of T cells in Graves' hyperthyroidism and ophthalmopathy. The investigators amplified TCR beta CDR3 regions from RNA transcripts. Carried out on the TCR CDR3, a first-round RT-PCR used the HTBI primer set. TCRdb re-derived calls from the multiplex PCR reads in MiXCR, one entry per CDR3 protein. The sample consists of 530,000 or so distinct CDR3 sequences, 17% of them appearing once. Sequencing used blood. The receptors derive from a woman aged 18-29 years with Graves' ophthalmopathy.

This clonotype was detected ten times or more. CDR3 sequence (DNA): TGTGCCAGCAGCTTAGGACAGAACGAGCAGTACTTC. This sequence encodes CASSLGQNEQYF. The chain couples TRBV7-9 to TRBJ2-7, with D maybe TRBD1 (5 bases). This CDR3 contains 12 residues. CDR1 and CDR2 from the germline V gene are SEHNR and FQNEAQ (reference sequence). V shed 1 base and J shed 5 bases, with 6 bases lying between them.

This clonotype has a handful of counts. The chain recombines TRBV14 with TRBJ2-2; 7 bases are shared with TRBD1. This CDR3 is built from 15 residues. Germline CDR1 reads SGHDN; CDR2 reads FVKESK. V lost 4 bases, J lost 3 bases, and 5 bases stayed unmatched. In nucleotides, the CDR3 is TGTGCCAGCAGCCCGCTACAGGGGTACACCGGGGAGCTGTTTTTT. Translated: CASSPLQGYTGELFF.

The V call is TRBV28, the J call TRBJ2-3; 9 nucleotides match TRBD2. V gave up 8 bases and J gave up 4 bases; unmatched junction bases: 13. This CDR3 has 16 amino acids. Germline V gene lookup returns CDR1 MDHEN and CDR2 SYDVKM. CDR3 sequence (DNA): TGTGCCAGCGGGGGCCGGGGCGGGGGGGCTCCAGATACGCAGTATTTT. This gives the protein CASGGRGGGAPDTQYF.

This clonotype was observed at least ten times. This chain connects TRBV6-1 to TRBJ1-1; D perhaps matches TRBD1 (5 bases). Per germline, CDR1 MNHNS and CDR2 SASEGT. V shed 8 bases and J shed 4 bases, with 17 bases lying between them. This CDR3 contains 14 residues. As DNA, the CDR3 is TGTGCCAGCGCCATTAAGTTGAGGGGCACTGAAGCTTTCTTT. Translating it yields CASAIKLRGTEAFF.

The CDR3 spells CASSSREHLETQYF. CDR3 nucleotide sequence: TGTGCCAGCAGCTCCCGGGAGCACCTAGAGACCCAGTACTTC. The chain has TRBV5-8 and TRBJ2-5; D perhaps matches TRBD2 (6 bases). The length of the CDR3 is 14 residues. CDR1 and CDR2 from the germline V gene are SGHTS and YDEGEE. V gave up 3 bases and J gave up 4 bases, with 13 bases separating them.

The J gene is TRBJ1-4, the V gene TRBV7-9, with unresolved D. This CDR3 has 14 amino acids. Trimming removed 7 bases at V and 7 bases at J, with 16 bases between. Germline CDR1 is SEHNR and CDR2 is FQNEAQ (reference sequence). CDR3 in amino acids: CASKAQWGAEKLFF. DNA for the CDR3: TGTGCCAGCAAGGCTCAGTGGGGAGCTGAAAAACTGTTTTTT.

This clonotype was detected ten times or more. The rearrangement links TRBV28 to TRBJ2-3; D remains unclear. V was clipped by 6 bases and J by 2 bases, with 9 bases between them. The CDR3 is made up of 13 amino acids. CDR1 MDHEN and CDR2 SYDVKM come from the germline V gene. CDR3 DNA: TGTGCCAGCAGACGGACGAACACAGATACGCAGTATTTT. This codes for CASRRTNTDTQYF.

This clonotype came up a few times. Here the CDR3 DNA reads TGTGCCATCAGTACAGGGGAAGTGTACCAAGAGACCCAGTACTTC. It translates to CAISTGEVYQETQYF. The chain carries TRBV10-3 and TRBJ2-5; 7 bases align to TRBD1. Germline V gene data show CDR1 as ENHRY and CDR2 as SYGVKD. CDR3 length: 15 residues. V lost 5 bases to trimming and J lost 0 bases; unmatched junction nucleotides: 6.

Only a few counts were recorded for this clonotype. The chain employs TRBV5-4 and TRBJ2-3; TRBD1 might be the D (6 bases). The V gene's germline CDR1 is SGHNT and CDR2 YYREEE (reference sequence). CDR3 size: 13 residues. Trimming stripped 5 bases from V and 2 bases from J, with 9 bases between. For the CDR3, the DNA is TGTGCCAGCAGACAGGGAATCACAGATACGCAGTATTTT. It codes for CASRQGITDTQYF.

This clonotype turned up a few times. The chain joins TRBV11-2 to TRBJ1-6, with unresolved D. Germline assignment: CDR1 SGHAT and CDR2 FQNNGV. Between the trimmed V and J ends, which lost 0 bases and 10 bases, there was a span of 10 bases. The CDR3 has 14 amino acids. The CDR3 loop reads CASSLEPRLSPLHF. DNA of the CDR3: TGTGCCAGCAGCTTAGAACCCCGATTATCACCCCTCCACTTT.

This clonotype was counted ten times or more. V and J are TRBV7-9 and TRBJ2-7; a possible D gene is TRBD1 (5 bases). This CDR3 spans 14 amino acids. Germline V gene lookup returns CDR1 SEHNR and CDR2 FQNEAQ (reference sequence). Trimming removed 5 bases at V and 3 bases at J, with 14 bases between. CDR3 residues: CASSRRGGDYEQYF. The CDR3 region has the DNA TGTGCCAGCAGCCGAAGGGGCGGAGACTACGAGCAGTACTTC. Drawing the rest from reference TRBV7-9 and TRBJ2-7, the complete variable domain is DTGVSQNPRHKITKRGQNVTFRCDPISEHNRLYWYRQTLGQGPEFLTYFQNEAQLEKSRLLSDRFSAERPKGSFSTLEIQRTEQGDSAMYLCASSRRGGDYEQYFGPGTRLTVT.

This sequence joins TRBV4-1 and TRBJ2-1; D possibly corresponds to TRBD2 (5 bases). CDR1 and CDR2 from the germline V gene are MGHRA and YSYEKL. The CDR3 consists of 14 residues. V lost 1 base to trimming and J lost 11 bases, with 15 bases between them. In nucleotides, the CDR3 is TGCGCCAGCAGCCAAGTCGCGGCGGGCTTTAAGCAGTTCTTC. It encodes CASSQVAAGFKQFF.

The chain is built from TRBV5-4 and TRBJ2-2; D possibly corresponds to TRBD1 (5 bases). V was trimmed by 6 bases and J by 5 bases, leaving 14 bases between them. The CDR3 contains 14 residues. Germline V CDR1 and CDR2: SGHNT, YYREEE (reference sequence). The CDR3 protein is CASTITGRTGELFF. The CDR3 DNA is TGTGCCAGCACCATTACAGGTCGGACCGGGGAGCTGTTTTTT.

This clonotype has only a few counts. A much larger clone differs by one base, so this may be a read error. The chain carries TRBV7-9 and TRBJ1-1, with D tentatively TRBD1 (6 bases). Germline-derived CDR1 and CDR2 are SEHNR and FQNEAQ (reference sequence). V was clipped by 5 bases and J by 4 bases, with 14 bases between them. The CDR3 has 14 amino acids. CDR3 protein: CASSTDRRGTEAFF. For the CDR3, the DNA is TGTGCCAGCAGCACAGACAGGAGGGGCACTGAAGCTTTCTTT.

This clonotype was observed many times. J is TRBJ2-5 and V is TRBV9, with 8 bases matching TRBD2. Looked up from germline, CDR1 is SGDLS and CDR2 is YYNGEE. J gave up 1 base and V 3 bases, and 5 bases lay outside the gene matches. The CDR3 loop spans 15 amino acids. The CDR3 nucleotides read TGTGCCAGCAGCGGAGTAGCGGGATTCCAAGAGACCCAGTACTTC. It encodes CASSGVAGFQETQYF.

The rearrangement links TRBV4-2 to TRBJ1-5; TRBD1 agrees at 9 bases. Trimming took 5 bases from V and 6 from J; bases not matched to a gene: 17. The CDR3 has 18 residues. Germline CDR1 reads LGHNA; CDR2 reads YNFKEQ. CDR3 protein: CASSNEQGASSNFQPQHF. DNA of the CDR3: TGTGCCAGCAGCAATGAACAGGGGGCATCTAGCAATTTTCAGCCCCAGCATTTT.

The genes are TRBV4-2 and TRBJ2-4; TRBD2 might be the D (6 bases). V gave up 3 bases and J gave up 0 bases, with 12 bases separating them. Germline CDR1 and CDR2: LGHNA and YNFKEQ. This CDR3 is 16 amino acids long. The CDR3 spells CASSQATSPAKNIQYF. Written as DNA, the CDR3 is TGTGCCAGCAGCCAGGCCACTAGCCCAGCCAAAAACATTCAGTACTTC.

This clonotype was seen ten or more times. V is TRBV28 and J is TRBJ2-2; D unclear. CDR3 length equals 13 residues. V shed 3 bases and J shed 5 bases, with 7 bases lying between them. Germline loops: CDR1 MDHEN, CDR2 SYDVKM. Written as DNA, the CDR3 is TGTGCCAGCAGTTTTGACGGAACCGGGGAGCTGTTTTTT. Translating it yields CASSFDGTGELFF. The variable domain in full, completed from reference TRBV28 and TRBJ2-2, reads DVKVTQSSRYLVKRTGEKVFLECVQDMDHENMFWYRQDPGLGLRLIYFSYDVKMKEKGDIPEGYSVSREKKERFSLILESASTNQTSMYLCASSFDGTGELFFGEGSRLTVL.

The sample holds many counts of this clonotype. This chain links TRBV5-1 with TRBJ2-1; tentatively, D is TRBD1 or TRBD2 (5 bases each). Germline CDR1 SGHRS, CDR2 YFSETQ. Trimming pared 4 bases from V and 6 bases from J, leaving 8 bases between. This CDR3 has 12 amino acids. CDR3 amino acids: CASSRDGNEQFF. CDR3 in DNA: TGCGCCAGCAGCCGGGACGGCAATGAGCAGTTCTTC.

This clonotype was seen ten or more times. The chain joins TRBV27 to TRBJ1-1; D not resolved. Germline assignment: CDR1 MNHEY and CDR2 SMNVEV (reference sequence). V was cut by 6 bases and J by 3 bases, with 14 bases left in between. CDR3 length: 14 residues. CDR3 sequence: CASSPGGPDTEAFF. CDR3 DNA: TGTGCCAGCAGCCCCGGTGGGCCGGACACTGAAGCTTTCTTT.

At least ten counts were recorded for this clonotype. J is TRBJ2-1 and V is TRBV6-6, with 7 bases aligning to TRBD1. Trimming cost V 0 bases and J 0 bases; bases outside gene matches: 2. Germline CDR1 MNHNY, CDR2 SVGAGI (reference sequence). This CDR3 has 16 residues. The DNA for the CDR3 is TGTGCCAGCAGTTACTCGGGACAGAGCTCCTACAATGAGCAGTTCTTC. It codes for CASSYSGQSSYNEQFF.